The clone carrying this T cell receptor (beta chain) was seen once. Its target is unknown. A much bigger clone sits one base away, suggesting this may be a read error. Germline CDR1 and CDR2: SQVTM and ANQGSEA. The CDR3 totals 12 residues. Using a J-beta primer mix together with a sample-barcoded 5' primer, a second PCR was run for roughly 6 to 12 cycles. Via MiXCR, TCRdb re-called the 5' RACE reads, giving one row per CDR3 protein. The table has around 1.5 million distinct CDR3 sequences, roughly 32% seen once; the top ten hold roughly 12%. These data belong to a study of blood T cells in healthy people across ages. Per individual sample, total RNA of at least 5.5 micrograms was extracted. Overall study findings and caveats: Strong correlation linked observed beta diversity and percent naive T cells. A roughly linear fall in TCR beta diversity per million T cells was seen with increasing age. Changes in expanded clonotypes were possibly confounded, as the CMV status of donors was unknown.

The receptor was isolated from a woman aged 25 to 39 in good health. The sample consisted of blood. The genes are TRBV29-1 and TRBJ2-5; D ambiguous. CDR3 DNA sequence: TGCAGCGGTGAAGTAGGGAAAGAGACCCAGTACTTC. It encodes CSGEVGKETQYF.